Sequencing of this T cell receptor beta chain was carried out in a study of Graves' ophthalmopathy and Graves' hyperthyroidism. Using RNA transcripts, the TCR beta CDR3 regions were amplified. Investigators did first-round RT-PCR with HTBI primers, then second-round multiplex PCR. TCRdb re-called the multiplex PCR reads with MiXCR, one entry per CDR3 protein. The sample has about 740,000 distinct CDR3 sequences, around 40% seen once. The V end was cut by 2 bases, the J end by 4 bases, with 11 bases between. CDR3 size: 13 residues. The germline V gene has CDR1 SQVTM and CDR2 ANQGSEA. The TCR originated in an adult man with Graves' ophthalmopathy. V is TRBV29-1 and J is TRBJ1-2; D ambiguous. Sequencing was carried out using peripheral blood. CDR3 in amino acids: CSVETGQFYGYTF. DNA of the CDR3: TGCAGCGTTGAAACTGGCCAGTTCTATGGCTACACCTTC.